Given below is one T cell receptor (beta chain) in context. This entry comes from a study of blood T cell repertoires in COVID-19. As for the study in general: Sites in the United States, Italy and Spain provided acute and convalescent COVID-19 samples.

The method was immunoSEQ multiplex PCR; TCRdb's version includes in-frame clones alone and lacks a portion of them. The table has 120,000 to 150,000 clones, roughly 80% seen once; the top ten hold approximately 5%. The junction had 4 bases not matched to a gene; V was cut back by 5 bases and J by 3 bases. The CDR3 totals 14 residues. CDR1 and CDR2 from the germline V gene are SGHRS and YFSETQ. The source of this sequence is a man in his forties with acute COVID-19. Sequenced input: PBMCs or T cells enriched from blood (not recorded which). This chain uses TRBV5-1 with TRBJ1-2; 10 bases match TRBD1. CDR3 bases: TGCGCCAGCAGTCCCGGGACAGGGGACTATGGCTACACCTTC. Translating it yields CASSPGTGDYGYTF.